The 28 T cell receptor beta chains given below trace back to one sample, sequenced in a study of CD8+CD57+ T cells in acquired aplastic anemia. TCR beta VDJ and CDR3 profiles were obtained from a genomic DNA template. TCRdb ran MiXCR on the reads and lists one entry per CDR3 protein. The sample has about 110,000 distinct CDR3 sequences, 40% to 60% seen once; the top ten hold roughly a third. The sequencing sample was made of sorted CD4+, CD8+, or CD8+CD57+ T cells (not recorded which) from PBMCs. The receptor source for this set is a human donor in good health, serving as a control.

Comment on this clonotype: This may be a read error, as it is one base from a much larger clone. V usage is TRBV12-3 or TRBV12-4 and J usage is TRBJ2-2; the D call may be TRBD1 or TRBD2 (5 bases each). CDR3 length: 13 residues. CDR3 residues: CASSLMDTGEPFF. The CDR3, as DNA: TGTGCCAGCAGTTTAATGGACACCGGGGAGCCGTTTTTT.

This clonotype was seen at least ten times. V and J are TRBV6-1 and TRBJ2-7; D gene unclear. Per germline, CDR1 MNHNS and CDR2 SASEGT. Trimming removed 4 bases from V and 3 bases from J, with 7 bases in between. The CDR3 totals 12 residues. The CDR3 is CASSARLYEQYF. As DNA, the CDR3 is TGTGCCAGCAGTGCCCGGCTCTACGAGCAGTACTTC.

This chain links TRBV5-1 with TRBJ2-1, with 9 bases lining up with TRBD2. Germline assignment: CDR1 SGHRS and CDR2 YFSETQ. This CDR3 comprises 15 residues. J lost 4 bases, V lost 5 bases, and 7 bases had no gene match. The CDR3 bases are TGCGCCAGCAGGCCGAGCGGGGGGCAATACAATGAGCAGTTCTTC. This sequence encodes CASRPSGGQYNEQFF.

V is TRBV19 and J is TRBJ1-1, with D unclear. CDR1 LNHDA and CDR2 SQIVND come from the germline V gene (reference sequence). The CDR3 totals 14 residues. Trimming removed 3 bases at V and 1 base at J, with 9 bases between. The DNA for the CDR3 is TGTGCCAGTAGTATCAGAGGGCCGAACACTGAAGCTTTCTTT. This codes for CASSIRGPNTEAFF.

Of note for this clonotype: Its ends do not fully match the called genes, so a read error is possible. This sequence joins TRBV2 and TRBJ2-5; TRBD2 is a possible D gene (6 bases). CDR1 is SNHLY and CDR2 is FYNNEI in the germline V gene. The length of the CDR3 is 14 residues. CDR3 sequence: CASSGHEKTETQYF. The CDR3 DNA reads TGCGCCAGCAGCGGGCATGAAAAGACAGAGACCCAGTACTTC.

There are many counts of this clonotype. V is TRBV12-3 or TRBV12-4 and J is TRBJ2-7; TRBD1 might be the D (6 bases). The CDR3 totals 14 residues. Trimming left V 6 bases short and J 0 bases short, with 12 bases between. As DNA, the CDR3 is TGTGCCAGCAGCCCGACAGGCGTCTCCTACGAGCAGTACTTC. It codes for CASSPTGVSYEQYF.

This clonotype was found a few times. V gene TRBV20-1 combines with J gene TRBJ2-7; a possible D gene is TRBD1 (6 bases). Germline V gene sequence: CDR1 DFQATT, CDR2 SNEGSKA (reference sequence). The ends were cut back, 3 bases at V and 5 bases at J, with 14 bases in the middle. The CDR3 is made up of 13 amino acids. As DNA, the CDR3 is TGCAGTGCTAGCACGGACAGCGGCAACGAGCAGTACTTC. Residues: CSASTDSGNEQYF.

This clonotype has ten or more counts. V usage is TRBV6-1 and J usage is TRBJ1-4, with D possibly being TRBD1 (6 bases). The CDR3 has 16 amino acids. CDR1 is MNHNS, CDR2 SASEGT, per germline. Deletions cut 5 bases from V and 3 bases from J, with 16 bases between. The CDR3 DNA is TGTGCCAGCAGTTTAACAGGGCTCGGGGCTAATGAAAAACTGTTTTTT. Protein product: CASSLTGLGANEKLFF.

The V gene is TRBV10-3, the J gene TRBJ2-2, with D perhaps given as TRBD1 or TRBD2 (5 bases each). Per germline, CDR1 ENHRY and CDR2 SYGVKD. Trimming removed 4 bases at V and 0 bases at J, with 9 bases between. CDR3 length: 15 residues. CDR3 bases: TGTGCCATCAGTGGAGGGGAAGCGAACACCGGGGAGCTGTTTTTT. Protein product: CAISGGEANTGELFF.

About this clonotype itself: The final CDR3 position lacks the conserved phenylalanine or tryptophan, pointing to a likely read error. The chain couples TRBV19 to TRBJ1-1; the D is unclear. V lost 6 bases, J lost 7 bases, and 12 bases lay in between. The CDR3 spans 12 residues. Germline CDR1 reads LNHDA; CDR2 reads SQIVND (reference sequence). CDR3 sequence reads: CASSIPPFEAFS. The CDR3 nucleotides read TGTGCCAGTAGCATACCCCCCTTTGAAGCTTTCTCT.

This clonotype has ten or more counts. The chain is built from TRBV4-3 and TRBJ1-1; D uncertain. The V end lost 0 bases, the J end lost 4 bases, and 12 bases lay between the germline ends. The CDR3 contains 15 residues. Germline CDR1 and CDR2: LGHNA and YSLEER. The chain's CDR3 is CASSQDRALGTEAFF. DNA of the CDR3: TGCGCCAGCAGCCAAGATAGGGCCCTGGGCACTGAAGCTTTCTTT.

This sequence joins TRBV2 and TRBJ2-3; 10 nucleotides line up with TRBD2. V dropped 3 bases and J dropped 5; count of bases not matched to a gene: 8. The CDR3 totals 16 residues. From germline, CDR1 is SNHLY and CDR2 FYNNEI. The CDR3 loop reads CASSDWLAGDGDTQYF. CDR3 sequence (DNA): TGTGCCAGCAGTGATTGGCTAGCGGGGGACGGAGATACGCAGTATTTT.

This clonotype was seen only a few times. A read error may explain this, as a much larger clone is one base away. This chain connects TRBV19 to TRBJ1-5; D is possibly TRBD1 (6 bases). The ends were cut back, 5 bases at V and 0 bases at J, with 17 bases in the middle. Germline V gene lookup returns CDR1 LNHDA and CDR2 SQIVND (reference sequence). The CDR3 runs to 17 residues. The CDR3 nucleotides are TGTGCCAGTAGTTCCGGGACAAGTCCTTATAGCAATCAGCCCCAGCATTTT. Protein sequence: CASSSGTSPYSNQPQHF.

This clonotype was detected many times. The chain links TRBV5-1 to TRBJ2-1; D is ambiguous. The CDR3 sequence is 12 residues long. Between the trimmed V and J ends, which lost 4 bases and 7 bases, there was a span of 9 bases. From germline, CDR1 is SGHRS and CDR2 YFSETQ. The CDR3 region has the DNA TGCGCCAGCAGCCCGGACGGTAATGAGCAGTTCTTC. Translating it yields CASSPDGNEQFF. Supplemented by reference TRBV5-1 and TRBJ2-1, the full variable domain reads KAGVTQTPRYLIKTRGQQVTLSCSPISGHRSVSWYQQTPGQGLQFLFEYFSETQRNKGNFPGRFSGRQFSNSRSEMNVSTLELGDSALYLCASSPDGNEQFFGPGTRLTVL.

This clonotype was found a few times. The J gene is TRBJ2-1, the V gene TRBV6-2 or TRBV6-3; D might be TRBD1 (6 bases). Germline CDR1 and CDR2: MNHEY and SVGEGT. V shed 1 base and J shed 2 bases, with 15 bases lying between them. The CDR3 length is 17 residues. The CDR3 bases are TGTGCCAGCAGTTACTTGGGACACCGGCAGCCCTACAATGAGCAGTTCTTC. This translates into CASSYLGHRQPYNEQFF.

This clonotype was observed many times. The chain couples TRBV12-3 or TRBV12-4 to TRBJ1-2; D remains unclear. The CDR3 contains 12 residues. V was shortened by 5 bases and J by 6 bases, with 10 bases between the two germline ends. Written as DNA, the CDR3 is TGTGCCAGCAGTCAGGCGGGGAATGGCTACACCTTC. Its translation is CASSQAGNGYTF.

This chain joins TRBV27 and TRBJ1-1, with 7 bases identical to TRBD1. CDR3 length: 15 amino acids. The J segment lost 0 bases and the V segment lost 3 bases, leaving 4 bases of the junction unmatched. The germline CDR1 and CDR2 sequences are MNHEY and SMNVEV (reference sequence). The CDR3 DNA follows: TGTGCCAGCAGTTTTTTACAGGGGATGAACACTGAAGCTTTCTTT. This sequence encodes CASSFLQGMNTEAFF.

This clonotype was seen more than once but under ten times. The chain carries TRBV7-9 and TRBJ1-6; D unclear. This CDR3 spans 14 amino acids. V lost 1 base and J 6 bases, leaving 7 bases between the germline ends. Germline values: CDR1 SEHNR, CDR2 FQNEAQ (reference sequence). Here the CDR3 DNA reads TGTGCCAGCAGCTTAGGACGGGCTAATTCACCCCTCCACTTT. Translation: CASSLGRANSPLHF.

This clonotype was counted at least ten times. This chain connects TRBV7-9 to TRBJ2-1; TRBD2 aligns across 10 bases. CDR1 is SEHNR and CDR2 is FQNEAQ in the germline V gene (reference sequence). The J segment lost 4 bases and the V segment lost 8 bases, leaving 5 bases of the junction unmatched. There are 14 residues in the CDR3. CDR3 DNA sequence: TGTGCCAGCTCCGGGACTAGCGTGTACAATGAGCAGTTCTTC. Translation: CASSGTSVYNEQFF.

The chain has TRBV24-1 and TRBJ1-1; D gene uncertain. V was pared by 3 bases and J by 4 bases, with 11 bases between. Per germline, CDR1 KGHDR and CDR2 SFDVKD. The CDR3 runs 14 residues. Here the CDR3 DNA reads TGTGCCACCAGTGATGAACGGCTTCCCACTGAAGCTTTCTTT. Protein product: CATSDERLPTEAFF.

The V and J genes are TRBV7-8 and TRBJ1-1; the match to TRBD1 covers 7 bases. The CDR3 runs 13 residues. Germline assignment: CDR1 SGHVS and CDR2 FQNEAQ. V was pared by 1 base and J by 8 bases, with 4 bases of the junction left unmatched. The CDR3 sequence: CASSLVTGQEAFF. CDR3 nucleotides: TGTGCCAGCAGCTTAGTGACGGGACAGGAAGCTTTCTTT.

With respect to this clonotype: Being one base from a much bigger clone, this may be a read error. CDR3 sequence reads: CAGTLSENTEAFF. The CDR3 DNA sequence: TGTGCCGGCACCCTTTCCGAGAACACTGAAGCTTTCTTT. The chain uses TRBV6-1 and TRBJ1-1; D unresolved. CDR3 length: 13 amino acids. Between the trimmed V and J ends, which lost 11 bases and 1 base, there was a span of 14 bases. Germline lookup yields CDR1 MNHNS and CDR2 SASEGT.

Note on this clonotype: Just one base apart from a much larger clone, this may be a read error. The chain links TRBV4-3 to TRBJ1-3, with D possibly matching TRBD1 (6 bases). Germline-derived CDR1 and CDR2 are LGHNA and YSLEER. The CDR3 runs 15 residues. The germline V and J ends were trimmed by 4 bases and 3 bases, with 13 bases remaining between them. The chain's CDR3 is CASSPGAGNGNTIYF. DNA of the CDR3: TGCGCCAGCAGCCCGGGGGCCGGGAATGGAAACACCATATATTTT.

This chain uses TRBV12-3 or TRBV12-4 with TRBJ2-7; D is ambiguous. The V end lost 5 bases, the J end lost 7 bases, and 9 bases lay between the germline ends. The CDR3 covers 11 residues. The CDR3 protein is CASSPSVEQYF. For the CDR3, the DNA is TGTGCCAGCAGTCCCAGTGTGGAGCAGTACTTC.

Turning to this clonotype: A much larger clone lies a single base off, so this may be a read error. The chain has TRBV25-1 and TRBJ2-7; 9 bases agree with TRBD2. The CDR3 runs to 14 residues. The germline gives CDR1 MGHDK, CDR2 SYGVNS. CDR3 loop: CASSDSRGGNEQSF. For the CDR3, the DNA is TGTGCCAGCAGTGACTCGCGGGGGGGCAATGAGCAGTCCTTC.

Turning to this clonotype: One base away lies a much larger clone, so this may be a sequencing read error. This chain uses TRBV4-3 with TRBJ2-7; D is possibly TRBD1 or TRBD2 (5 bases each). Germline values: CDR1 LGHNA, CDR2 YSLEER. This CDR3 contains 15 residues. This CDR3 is CACSQDRGAMNEQYF. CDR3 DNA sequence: TGCGCCTGCAGCCAAGATCGAGGGGCGATGAACGAGCAGTACTTC.

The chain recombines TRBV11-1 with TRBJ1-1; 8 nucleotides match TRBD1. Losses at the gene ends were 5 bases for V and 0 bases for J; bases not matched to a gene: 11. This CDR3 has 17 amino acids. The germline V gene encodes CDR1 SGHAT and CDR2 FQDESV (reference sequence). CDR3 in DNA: TGTGCCAGCAGCCCCACGCCGGGACAGGCCATGAACACTGAAGCTTTCTTT. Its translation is CASSPTPGQAMNTEAFF.

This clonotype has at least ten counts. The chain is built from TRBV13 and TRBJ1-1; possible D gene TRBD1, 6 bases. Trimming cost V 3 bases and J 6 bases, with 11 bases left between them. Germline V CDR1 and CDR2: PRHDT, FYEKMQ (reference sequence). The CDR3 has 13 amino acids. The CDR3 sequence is CASSFDAGAEAFF. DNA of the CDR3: TGTGCCAGCAGCTTTGATGCAGGGGCTGAAGCTTTCTTT.